These 32 T cell receptor beta chains originate from one sample sequenced in a study of cytomegalovirus exposure and HLA in healthy donors. Both 60 Vbeta primers and 13 Jbeta primers went into the PCR. Assay: immunoSEQ multiplex PCR; the TCRdb copy retains only in-frame clones and omits some. The sample includes tens of thousands of clones, roughly 76% of them seen just once. The sample was PBMCs. These TCRs come from a man aged 55 to 70 in good health and CMV-seropositive.

CDR3 nucleotides: TGTGCCAGCAGCCCCCCGGGGTTTGAAGCTTTCTTT. Its protein is CASSPPGFEAFF. The chain carries TRBV6-5 and TRBJ1-1, with D uncertain. This CDR3 is 12 amino acids long. The V end was cut by 6 bases, the J end by 7 bases, with 12 bases between. CDR1 and CDR2 from the germline V gene are MNHEY and SVGAGI.

This chain joins TRBV5-1 and TRBJ2-2; weak D call: TRBD1 (5 bases). The length of the CDR3 is 16 residues. From germline, CDR1 is SGHRS and CDR2 YFSETQ. V was shortened by 0 bases and J by 0 bases, with 9 bases between the two germline ends. The CDR3 DNA reads TGCGCCAGCAGCTTGGGACAGCTCGCGAACACCGGGGAGCTGTTTTTT. Amino acids: CASSLGQLANTGELFF.

V gene TRBV6-1 combines with J gene TRBJ2-3; 11 bases line up with TRBD2. Looked up from germline, CDR1 is MNHNS and CDR2 is SASEGT. CDR3 length: 14 residues. V trimming: 7 bases; J trimming: 3 bases; junction bases outside the gene matches: 3. The CDR3 sequence is CASIRTSGTDTQYF. The CDR3 DNA follows: TGTGCCAGCATTCGGACTAGCGGGACAGATACGCAGTATTTT.

The chain joins TRBV4-1 to TRBJ2-1; TRBD1 agrees at 10 bases. Germline V gene data show CDR1 as MGHRA and CDR2 as YSYEKL. CDR3 length: 19 amino acids. V was clipped by 1 base and J by 1 base; unmatched bases: 10. The CDR3 coding sequence is TGCGCCAGCAGCCAAGCGATTCTCCCGGGACAGGGGTCCTACAATGAGCAGTTCTTC. This encodes CASSQAILPGQGSYNEQFF.

The chain combines TRBV18 with TRBJ1-6; D remains unclear. Between the trimmed V and J ends, which lost 2 bases and 6 bases, there was a span of 8 bases. Germline lookup yields CDR1 KGHSH and CDR2 LQKENI. This CDR3 comprises 14 residues. CDR3 protein: CASSPTSSNSPLHF. The CDR3 DNA sequence: TGTGCCAGCTCACCAACCTCGAGTAATTCACCCCTCCACTTT. Filled out from reference TRBV18 and TRBJ1-6, the complete variable domain reads NAGVMQNPRHLVRRRGQEARLRCSPMKGHSHVYWYRQLPEEGLKFMVYLQKENIIDESGMPKERFSAEFPKEGPSILRIQQVVRGDSAAYFCASSPTSSNSPLHFGNGTRLTVT.

Of note for this clone: Compared with germline, one end of the junction differs, possibly owing to a read error. V gene TRBV7-9 combines with J gene TRBJ1-2; D is undetermined. The CDR3 is 13 amino acids. CDR1 and CDR2 (germline): SEHNR, FQNEAQ (reference sequence). The CDR3 region has the DNA TGTTCCAGCAGCTTGCAGTCTAACTATGGCTACACCTTC. Translation: CSSSLQSNYGYTF.

The V gene is TRBV9, the J gene TRBJ2-3; tentative D call: TRBD2 (6 bases). Germline assignment: CDR1 SGDLS and CDR2 YYNGEE. The V gene lost 6 bases and the J gene lost 2 bases, with 13 bases spanning the gap. The CDR3 extends over 14 amino acids. CDR3 bases: TGTGCCAGCACCAAGGCGGGGCTCACAGATACGCAGTATTTT. Translating gives CASTKAGLTDTQYF.

This clone has more than one count but fewer than ten. The chain links TRBV9 to TRBJ2-3; 9 bases align to TRBD1. Losses at the gene ends were 4 bases for V and 4 bases for J; bases not matched to a gene: 4. From germline, CDR1 is SGDLS and CDR2 YYNGEE. The CDR3 has 14 residues. For the CDR3, the DNA is TGTGCCAGCAGCACCTGGACAGGGGCAGATACGCAGTATTTT. Protein product: CASSTWTGADTQYF.

This chain connects TRBV11-2 to TRBJ1-1, with D maybe TRBD1 (5 bases). Germline V lookup: CDR1 SGHAT, CDR2 FQNNGV. The germline V and J ends were trimmed by 3 bases and 3 bases, with 8 bases remaining between them. CDR3 size: 13 residues. The CDR3 reads CASSFGQDTEAFF. The CDR3 DNA reads as TGTGCCAGCAGCTTCGGACAAGACACTGAAGCTTTCTTT.

This chain connects TRBV10-3 to TRBJ2-7; TRBD1 matches 8 bases. The V gene's germline CDR1 is ENHRY and CDR2 SYGVKD. This CDR3 is 14 amino acids long. Trimming took 5 bases from V and 0 from J; bases not matched to a gene: 3. In nucleotides, the CDR3 is TGTGCCATCAGTTTGGGACAGGTCTCCTACGAGCAGTACTTC. Its translation is CAISLGQVSYEQYF.

V is TRBV7-8 and J is TRBJ2-7, with D maybe TRBD1 (5 bases). The germline V gene encodes CDR1 SGHVS and CDR2 FQNEAQ. The CDR3 is 13 residues long. V lost 5 bases to trimming and J lost 4 bases, with 12 bases between them. The DNA of the CDR3 is TGTGCCAGCAGCCTTCGCCAGGGTTACGAGCAGTACTTC. It specifies CASSLRQGYEQYF. The full variable domain, completed using reference TRBV7-8 and TRBJ2-7, is GAGVSQSPRYKVAKRGQDVALRCDPISGHVSLFWYQQALGQGPEFLTYFQNEAQLDKSGLPSDRFFAERPEGSVSTLKIQRTQQEDSAVYLCASSLRQGYEQYFGPGTRLTVT.

This chain joins TRBV5-1 and TRBJ2-2; 12 bases match TRBD1. The CDR3 has 18 residues. Germline values: CDR1 SGHRS, CDR2 YFSETQ. V lost 6 bases, J lost 0 bases, and 9 bases stayed unmatched. The CDR3 DNA reads as TGCGCCAGCAATGCCGGGACAGGGGGCTTCGCGAACACCGGGGAGCTGTTTTTT. Its translation: CASNAGTGGFANTGELFF.

This chain joins TRBV20-1 and TRBJ1-2; D ambiguous. The germline V gene encodes CDR1 DFQATT and CDR2 SNEGSKA (reference sequence). V was trimmed by 3 bases and J by 7 bases, leaving 9 bases between them. The CDR3 consists of 11 residues. CDR3 nucleotide sequence: TGCAGTGCTAGGCGAGAGCTTGGCTACACCTTC. Its translation: CSARRELGYTF.

J is TRBJ2-5 and V is TRBV5-1; a possible D gene is TRBD1 (5 bases). This CDR3 region has 14 residues. CDR1 is SGHRS, CDR2 YFSETQ, per germline. Trimming took 1 base from V and 5 from J, leaving 12 bases between them. This CDR3 reads CASSLLTGRETQYF. In DNA form, the CDR3 reads TGCGCCAGCAGCTTGTTAACAGGCCGGGAGACCCAGTACTTC.

The rearrangement uses TRBV5-1 and TRBJ2-1, with 7 bases that match TRBD1. From germline, CDR1 is SGHRS and CDR2 YFSETQ. This CDR3 is 15 amino acids long. Trimming removed 4 bases from V and 2 bases from J; junction bases left unmatched: 6. The CDR3 loop reads CASSPTGTTYNEQFF. The DNA for the CDR3 is TGCGCCAGCAGCCCGACAGGGACGACCTACAATGAGCAGTTCTTC.

This chain's CDR3 is CASSEVTGRLNQPQHF. The CDR3 nucleotides are TGTGCCAGCAGTGAAGTGACCGGGAGACTCAATCAGCCCCAGCATTTT. The rearrangement joins TRBV6-1 to TRBJ1-5; D is unclear. The germline CDR1 and CDR2 sequences are MNHNS and SASEGT. The CDR3 runs to 16 residues. V lost 1 base and J lost 3, with 13 bases in between.

The CDR3 loop reads CASSQGRATEAFF. DNA for the CDR3: TGTGCCAGCAGCCAAGGGCGGGCGACTGAAGCTTTCTTT. The V and J genes are TRBV14 and TRBJ1-1, with no clear D. Between the trimmed V and J ends, which lost 1 base and 5 bases, there was a span of 8 bases. Looked up from germline, CDR1 is SGHDN and CDR2 is FVKESK. The CDR3 runs 13 residues.

The J gene is TRBJ2-7, the V gene TRBV11-2, with 8 nucleotides matching TRBD1. The CDR3 is 15 residues long. Germline CDR1 and CDR2: SGHAT and FQNNGV. V lost 4 bases, J lost 5 bases, and 10 bases stayed unmatched. Here the CDR3 reads CASSSPPGQGDEQYF. In DNA, the CDR3 is TGTGCCAGCAGCTCCCCCCCTGGACAGGGTGACGAGCAGTACTTC.

This clone appeared a few times. The genes are TRBV6-1 and TRBJ2-4; 7 bases are shared with TRBD1. There are 11 residues in the CDR3. V shed 7 bases and J 6 bases; nucleotides not matched to a gene: 0. The germline gives CDR1 MNHNS, CDR2 SASEGT. CDR3 DNA: TGTGCCAGCACAGGGGGAAACATTCAGTACTTC. Translated, it gives CASTGGNIQYF.

The V and J genes are TRBV9 and TRBJ2-1, with 7 bases matching TRBD2. V trimming: 3 bases; J trimming: 9 bases; junction bases outside the gene matches: 6. Germline CDR1 and CDR2: SGDLS and YYNGEE. This CDR3 region has 13 residues. This chain's CDR3 is CASSEAGVGEQFF. CDR3 nucleotides: TGTGCCAGCAGCGAGGCGGGAGTGGGTGAGCAGTTCTTC.

This clone was observed a single time. This sequence joins TRBV13 and TRBJ2-2; D perhaps matches TRBD2 (6 bases). Germline V gene data show CDR1 as PRHDT and CDR2 as FYEKMQ (reference sequence). The CDR3 is 14 residues long. V gave up 4 bases and J gave up 8 bases, with 14 bases separating them. The CDR3 loop is CASSSSGVKGELFF. DNA for the CDR3: TGTGCCAGCAGCTCCTCGGGAGTTAAGGGGGAGCTGTTTTTT.

DNA of the CDR3: TGTGCCACTGGTGGCAGGGGCTTTCAAGAGACCCAGTACTTC. Its translation is CATGGRGFQETQYF. The chain uses TRBV19 and TRBJ2-5; the D gene is possibly TRBD1 (6 bases). The CDR3 has 14 residues. CDR1 is LNHDA and CDR2 is SQIVND in the germline V gene (reference sequence). Trimming left V 10 bases short and J 2 bases short, with 17 bases between.

In DNA form, the CDR3 reads TGTGCCAGTAGTAAGCAGGCTAGCGGGGGGCAAGAGACCCAGTACTTC. Its translation is CASSKQASGGQETQYF. This chain uses TRBV19 with TRBJ2-5; 11 positions agree with TRBD2. V lost 4 bases and J lost 2; bases outside the gene matches: 6. The CDR3 runs to 16 residues. The germline V gene encodes CDR1 LNHDA and CDR2 SQIVND (reference sequence).

The V call is TRBV5-1, the J call TRBJ1-2, with D hard to call. Looked up from germline, CDR1 is SGHRS and CDR2 is YFSETQ. V lost 0 bases, J lost 4 bases, and 10 bases lay in between. The CDR3 loop spans 14 amino acids. CDR3 coding DNA: TGCGCCAGCAGCTTGGGTGACAACCTCTATGGCTACACCTTC. Residues: CASSLGDNLYGYTF. Based on the CDR3 plus reference TRBV5-1 and TRBJ1-2, the full variable domain is KAGVTQTPRYLIKTRGQQVTLSCSPISGHRSVSWYQQTPGQGLQFLFEYFSETQRNKGNFPGRFSGRQFSNSRSEMNVSTLELGDSALYLCASSLGDNLYGYTFGSGTRLTVV.

This clone appeared a few times. The V gene is TRBV5-1, the J gene TRBJ1-4, with no clear D. CDR3 length: 15 amino acids. V was pared by 0 bases and J by 10 bases, with 16 bases between. CDR1 is SGHRS and CDR2 is YFSETQ in the germline V gene. CDR3 region: CASSLAGSGRGKLFF. CDR3 in DNA: TGCGCCAGCAGCTTGGCCGGGAGTGGCCGAGGAAAACTGTTTTTT.

This chain's CDR3 is CASSFRQGTEAFF. Written as DNA, the CDR3 is TGTGCCAGCAGCTTCCGACAGGGGACTGAAGCTTTCTTT. V is TRBV7-8 and J is TRBJ1-1, with 8 positions matching TRBD1. V shed 3 bases, J shed 5 bases, and the junction held 2 bases outside the gene matches. The CDR3 sequence is 13 residues long. The germline CDR1 and CDR2 sequences are SGHVS and FQNEAQ.

The gene calls are TRBV28 and TRBJ1-5, with TRBD1 matching over 10 bases. Germline loops: CDR1 MDHEN, CDR2 SYDVKM. The V and J ends lost 6 bases and 7 bases, in that order; junction bases with no gene match: 9. The CDR3 length is 15 residues. CDR3 DNA: TGTGCCAGCAGCGTGGGACAGGGGTTCCGGCAGCCCCAGCATTTT. It specifies CASSVGQGFRQPQHF.

This chain joins TRBV10-2 and TRBJ2-2; TRBD1 agrees at 8 bases. The germline CDR1 and CDR2 sequences are WSHSY and SAAADI. The CDR3 has 15 amino acids. J lost 1 base, V lost 2 bases, and 0 bases had no gene match. CDR3 DNA sequence: TGCGCCAGCAGTGAGGGACAGGGGAACACCGGGGAGCTGTTTTTT. It specifies CASSEGQGNTGELFF.

The chain links TRBV11-1 to TRBJ2-7, with no clear D. Between the trimmed V and J ends, which lost 3 bases and 3 bases, there was a span of 3 bases. CDR3 size: 11 residues. Per the germline V gene, CDR1 is SGHAT and CDR2 is FQDESV (reference sequence). This CDR3 is CASSFLYEQYF. DNA of the CDR3: TGTGCCAGCAGCTTCCTCTACGAGCAGTACTTC.

The V gene is TRBV13, the J gene TRBJ1-3; 7 nucleotides line up with TRBD1. The CDR3 has 15 residues. V dropped 6 bases and J dropped 2; count of bases not matched to a gene: 7. The germline gives CDR1 PRHDT, CDR2 FYEKMQ (reference sequence). CDR3 residues: CASSTGDAAGNTIYF. For the CDR3, the DNA is TGTGCCAGCAGTACAGGGGACGCTGCTGGAAACACCATATATTTT.

The chain joins TRBV5-1 to TRBJ1-1; the D gene is possibly TRBD1 (6 bases). Trimming left V 4 bases short and J 11 bases short, with 21 bases between. This CDR3 is built from 14 residues. The V gene's germline CDR1 is SGHRS and CDR2 YFSETQ. CDR3 coding DNA: TGCGCCAGCAGCCTGGGGCAGGGGCCCTTTGGGGCTTTCTTT. Its translation is CASSLGQGPFGAFF. Full variable domain (rest looked up from reference TRBV5-1 and TRBJ1-1): KAGVTQTPRYLIKTRGQQVTLSCSPISGHRSVSWYQQTPGQGLQFLFEYFSETQRNKGNFPGRFSGRQFSNSRSEMNVSTLELGDSALYLCASSLGQGPFGAFFGQGTRLTVV.

As for this clone: One end of the junction fails to match germline, which may point to a read error. The CDR3 DNA reads TGTGCCAGCAGCTTAGTAGGGACAGGATACTCTGTGGCCAACGTCCTGACTTTC. This codes for CASSLVGTGYSVANVLTF. This chain links TRBV11-3 with TRBJ2-6; 8 bases align to TRBD1. From germline, CDR1 is SGHNT and CDR2 YENEEA. The CDR3 is 18 amino acids. Full variable domain (rest looked up from reference TRBV11-3 and TRBJ2-6): EAGVVQSPRYKIIEKKQPVAFWCNPISGHNTLYWYLQNLGQGPELLIRYENEEAVDDSQLPKDRFSAERLKGVDSTLKIQPAELGDSAVYLCASSLVGTGYSVANVLTFGAGSRLTVL.